The rows below give T cell receptor beta chains drawn from one sample of a study of T cell responses to AZD1222 COVID-19 vaccine. Data came from immunoSEQ multiplex PCR; TCRdb stores just in-frame clones and leaves some out. The sample consists of 200,000 or so clones, 70% to 90% of them appearing once. This specimen was peripheral blood, taken on day 0 of AZD1222 vaccination. These receptors originate from an adult in good health. The CDR3 runs from the conserved cysteine through the conserved F or W. A D gene is named only where the DNA matches it firmly. Part of the rows lack a size; the others show once, few, many or a class for expanded clones.

V	J	D	size	DNA	CDR3
TRBV15	TRBJ2-7	TRBD2	once	TGTGCCACCAGCAGAGGACTAGCGGGAGATTCCGCCTACGAGCAGTACTTC	CATSRGLAGDSAYEQYF
TRBV28	TRBJ2-7	NA	NA	TGTGCCAGCAGTTTCATTGGGCAGGGCTCCTACGAGCAGTACTTC	CASSFIGQGSYEQYF
TRBV2	TRBJ2-2	TRBD2	NA	TGTGCCAGCAGTGAAATAGCGGGGGCGAACACCGGGGAGCTGTTTTTT	CASSEIAGANTGELFF
TRBV20-1	TRBJ1-6	TRBD1	NA	TGCAGTGCTAGTGGGGACAGGGGAAATTCACCCCTCCACTTT	CSASGDRGNSPLHF
TRBV7-9	TRBJ2-5	NA	NA	TGTGCCAGCAGCTTAGACAACAACCAAGAGACCCAGTACTTC	CASSLDNNQETQYF
TRBV28	TRBJ2-3	NA	NA	TGTGCCAGCAGTTTATTGGGCCGGAGCACAGATACGCAGTATTTT	CASSLLGRSTDTQYF
TRBV19	TRBJ2-1	NA	NA	TGTGCCAGTAAGCTACAAGTTTCCTACAATGAGCAGTTCTTC	CASKLQVSYNEQFF
TRBV18	TRBJ2-1	TRBD2	NA	TGTGCCAGCTCACCACGGTCTAGCGGATCGTACAATGAGCAGTTCTTC	CASSPRSSGSYNEQFF
TRBV7-8	TRBJ1-1	NA	NA	TGTGCCAGCAGCCCTAGCCGTGGGGGGGGCACTGAAGCTTTCTTT	CASSPSRGGGTEAFF
TRBV6-5	TRBJ2-1	NA	once	TGTGCCAGCACTCGGGGGCAAGAGCAGTTCTTC	CASTRGQEQFF
TRBV6-5	TRBJ1-6	TRBD1	few	TGTGCCAGCAGTAAGGGACAGGGGGCCGTCTCACCCCTCCACTTT	CASSKGQGAVSPLHF
TRBV24-1	TRBJ2-2	NA	NA	TGTGCCACCAGTGACCAGGCTCAGGGGAACACCGGGGAGCTGTTTTTT	CATSDQAQGNTGELFF
TRBV2	TRBJ1-5	TRBD1	few	TGTGCCAGCAGAGGGACAGGGGGGGATTATTATAGCAATCAGCCCCAGCATTTT	CASRGTGGDYYSNQPQHF
TRBV6-5	TRBJ2-7	NA	NA	TGTGCCACCGACCCGGGACAAATCTACGAGCAGTACTTC	CATDPGQIYEQYF
TRBV6-5	TRBJ2-2	NA	NA	TGTGCCAGCAGGCTTATTGGGGACACCGGGGAGCTGTTTTTT	CASRLIGDTGELFF
TRBV18	TRBJ2-7	TRBD1	NA	TGTGCCAGCTCCCCGGGACAGGGGGAATACGAGCAGTACTTC	CASSPGQGEYEQYF
TRBV7-3	TRBJ2-7	TRBD1	NA	TGTGCCAGCAGCTTAGCCGGGACAGGTCACCCTGGGGAGCAGTACTTC	CASSLAGTGHPGEQYF
TRBV5-6	TRBJ2-5	NA	NA	TGTGCCAGCAGCTATCAACAGGGTCGGGAGACCCAGTACTTC	CASSYQQGRETQYF
TRBV19	TRBJ1-6	NA	NA	TGTGCCAGTAGACTCGGGCCACTCGAATATTCACCCCTCCACTTT	CASRLGPLEYSPLHF
TRBV19	TRBJ2-7	TRBD1	NA	TGTGCCAGTAGTAGATGGACAGGGCCGGAATACGAGCAGTACTTC	CASSRWTGPEYEQYF
TRBV7-2	TRBJ1-4	TRBD1	NA	TGTGCCAGCAGTCGGGGACAGGGTGGAAATGAAAAACTGTTTTTT	CASSRGQGGNEKLFF
TRBV28	TRBJ2-7	TRBD2	NA	TGTGCCAGCAGTTCTGGGACTAGCGGGAGGGGTAGGGAGCAGTACTTC	CASSSGTSGRGREQYF
TRBV9	TRBJ2-3	TRBD2	NA	TGTGCCAGCAGCGTAGGGAATAGCGGGAACACAGATACGCAGTATTTT	CASSVGNSGNTDTQYF
TRBV29-1	TRBJ2-2	NA	many	TGCAGCGTTGAAGACACCGGGGGGACACTCTACACCGGGGAGCTGTTTTTT	CSVEDTGGTLYTGELFF
TRBV5-1	TRBJ2-5	NA	NA	TGCGCCAGCAGCTTGGTAGTGGGGCAAGAGACCCAGTACTTC	CASSLVVGQETQYF
TRBV7-9	TRBJ2-3	NA	NA	TGTGCCAGCAGCTTGGACACAGATACGCAGTATTTT	CASSLDTDTQYF
TRBV6-2/TRBV6-3	TRBJ1-6	NA	NA	TGTGCCAGCAGTTACTCCATCCGCTCCTATAATTCACCCCTCCACTTT	CASSYSIRSYNSPLHF
TRBV28	TRBJ1-5	NA	once	TGTGCCAGCAGCCCTATACCGGGACACGGAAATCAGCCCCAGCATTTT	CASSPIPGHGNQPQHF
TRBV11-3	TRBJ2-2	NA	NA	TGTGCCAGCAGCCTCCAGGACACCGGGGAGCTGTTTTTT	CASSLQDTGELFF
TRBV30	TRBJ2-1	TRBD2	medium-sized	TGTGCCTGGAAAACCTCCAGCGGGGGTTACAATGAGCAGTTCTTC	CAWKTSSGGYNEQFF
TRBV5-4	TRBJ2-2	NA	NA	TGTGCCAGCAGCCCCTGGAACAGGGAAACCGGGGAGCTGTTTTTT	CASSPWNRETGELFF
TRBV7-7	TRBJ2-2	NA	NA	TGTGCTAGCAGCTTAAGGACAGACGGCACCGGGGAGCTGTTTTTT	CASSLRTDGTGELFF
TRBV28	TRBJ1-5	TRBD1	NA	TGTGCCAGCAGTTCCGTCCCGGGACAGGGGAAGAGCAATCAGCCCCAGCATTTT	CASSSVPGQGKSNQPQHF
TRBV3-1/TRBV3-2	TRBJ2-7	TRBD1	once	TGTGCCAGCAGCCATTTAACAGGGGGAAAGCAGTACTTC	CASSHLTGGKQYF
TRBV28	TRBJ2-2	NA	NA	TGTGCCAGCAGCTTGGGGGGTCGGGACACCGGGGAGCTGTTTTTT	CASSLGGRDTGELFF
TRBV5-4	TRBJ2-1	TRBD2	NA	TGTGCCAGCAGCTTTAGCGGGGGGGCCTACAATGAGCAGTTCTTC	CASSFSGGAYNEQFF
TRBV5-5	TRBJ1-2	TRBD1	once	TGTGCCAGCAGCCCTCAGGGGGAAGGTGGCTACACCTTC	CASSPQGEGGYTF
TRBV6-5	TRBJ2-1	TRBD1	NA	TGTGCCAGCAGTTACAGGGCTGGGGGGACAGGGCAGTTCTTC	CASSYRAGGTGQFF
TRBV24-1	TRBJ1-4	NA	NA	TGTGCCACCAGTGATTCGACAAGTAATGAAAAACTGTTTTTT	CATSDSTSNEKLFF
TRBV10-3	TRBJ2-6	NA	NA	TGTGCCATCAGTGATACGAAGGGCCTCGGGGCCAACGTCCTGACTTTC	CAISDTKGLGANVLTF
TRBV24-1	TRBJ1-1	TRBD1	NA	TGTGCCACCAGTGATCGCGGACAGGGGCGGACTGAAGCTTTCTTT	CATSDRGQGRTEAFF
TRBV2	TRBJ2-1	NA	NA	TGTGCCTCAGGGCGCAATGAGCAGTTCTTC	CASGRNEQFF
TRBV7-2	TRBJ1-6	NA	NA	TGTGCCAGCAGCGGAGACGGAAATTCACCCCTCCACTTT	CASSGDGNSPLHF
TRBV25-1	TRBJ2-2	NA	NA	TGTGCCAGCGGTCCTTTTTCGAACACCGGGGAGCTGTTTTTT	CASGPFSNTGELFF
TRBV5-1	TRBJ2-1	TRBD1	NA	TGCGCCAGCAAGAAAGGGGACAGGGGAGGGAATGAGCAGTTCTTC	CASKKGDRGGNEQFF
TRBV28	TRBJ1-2	TRBD1	once	TGTGCCAGCACCATCCGATCGTGGACAGGGGAAGGCTACACCTTC	CASTIRSWTGEGYTF
TRBV18	TRBJ1-3	NA	NA	TGTGCCAGCTCACCACCAGTGGGAAACACCATATATTTT	CASSPPVGNTIYF
TRBV28	TRBJ1-3	TRBD1	NA	TGTGCCAGCAGTTCAGGGGGCATTGGAAACACCATATATTTT	CASSSGGIGNTIYF
TRBV18	TRBJ2-1	NA	NA	TGTGCCAGCTCAGCTCTAGCGAATGAGCAGTTCTTC	CASSALANEQFF
TRBV28	TRBJ2-7	TRBD1	once	TGTGCCAGCAGACTAGACAGGGGCCTTACCTACGAGCAGTACTTC	CASRLDRGLTYEQYF
TRBV29-1	TRBJ2-2	NA	NA	TGCAGCGTTTGGGAATCTCTAGGGGGGGCTGGAACCGGGGAGCTGTTTTTT	CSVWESLGGAGTGELFF
TRBV5-6	TRBJ1-2	TRBD1	NA	TGTGCCAGCAGCTTGGGTGCCGGGACAGCAAACTATGGCTACACCTTC	CASSLGAGTANYGYTF
TRBV10-3	TRBJ1-4	NA	few	TGTGCCATCAGTGAGGGGGTAGGCCTGAATGAAAAACTGTTTTTT	CAISEGVGLNEKLFF
TRBV12-3/TRBV12-4	TRBJ1-3	NA	NA	TGTGCCAGCGGAAAAGAACGGACCATATATTTT	CASGKERTIYF
TRBV10-3	TRBJ2-1	TRBD2	NA	TGTGCCATCAGTCGACAGCGGGAGGCACTTAATGAGCAGTTCTTC	CAISRQREALNEQFF
TRBV29-1	TRBJ2-7	NA	NA	TGCAGCGTTGAAGGGGGGACATACGAGCAGTACTTC	CSVEGGTYEQYF
TRBV9	TRBJ2-1	TRBD2	NA	TGTGCCAGCAGCCGAGCGGGAGGGGTGAGTGAGCAGTTCTTC	CASSRAGGVSEQFF
TRBV24-1	TRBJ1-4	NA	NA	TGTGCCACCAGTGGGGCGGGCTCAGAAATCGAAAAACTGTTTTTT	CATSGAGSEIEKLFF
TRBV7-9	TRBJ2-1	TRBD2	NA	TGTGCCAGCAGCCCGGGGACTAGCGTTAATCGGTTCTTC	CASSPGTSVNRFF